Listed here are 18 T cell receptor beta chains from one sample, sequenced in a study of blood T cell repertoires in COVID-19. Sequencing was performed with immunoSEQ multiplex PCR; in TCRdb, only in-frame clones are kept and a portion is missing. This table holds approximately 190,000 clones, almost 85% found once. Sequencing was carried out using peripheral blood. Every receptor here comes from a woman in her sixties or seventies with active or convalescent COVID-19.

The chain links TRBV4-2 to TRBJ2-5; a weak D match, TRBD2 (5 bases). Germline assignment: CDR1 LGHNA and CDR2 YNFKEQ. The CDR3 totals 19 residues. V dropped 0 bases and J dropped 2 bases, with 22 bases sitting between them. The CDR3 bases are TGTGCCAGCAGCCAAGAAGGGTCACCGGCTGCGGGCGTACAAGAGACCCAGTACTTC. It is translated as CASSQEGSPAAGVQETQYF.

The CDR3, as DNA: TGTGCCAGCAGTTACGGGGGACTAGCCTACAATGAGCAGTTCTTC. It codes for CASSYGGLAYNEQFF. The chain couples TRBV6-5 to TRBJ2-1, with TRBD2 matching 8 bases. The V and J ends lost 2 bases and 2 bases, in that order; junction bases with no gene match: 2. CDR3 length: 15 residues. Germline V gene data show CDR1 as MNHEY and CDR2 as SVGAGI.

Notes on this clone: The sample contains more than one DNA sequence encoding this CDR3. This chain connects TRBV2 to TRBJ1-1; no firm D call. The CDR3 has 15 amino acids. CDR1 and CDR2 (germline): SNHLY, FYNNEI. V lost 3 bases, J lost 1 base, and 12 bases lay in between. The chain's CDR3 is CASSEEGSRNTEAFF. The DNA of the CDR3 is TGTGCCAGCAGTGAGGAAGGGAGCCGGAACACTGAAGCTTTCTTT.

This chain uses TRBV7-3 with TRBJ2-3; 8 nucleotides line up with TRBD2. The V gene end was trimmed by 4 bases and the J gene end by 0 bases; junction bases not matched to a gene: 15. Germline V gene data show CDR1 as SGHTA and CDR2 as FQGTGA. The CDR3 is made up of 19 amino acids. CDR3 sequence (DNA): TGTGCCAGCAGCTCCGAACCCCTGACTAGCGCGACAAGCACAGATACGCAGTATTTT. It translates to CASSSEPLTSATSTDTQYF.

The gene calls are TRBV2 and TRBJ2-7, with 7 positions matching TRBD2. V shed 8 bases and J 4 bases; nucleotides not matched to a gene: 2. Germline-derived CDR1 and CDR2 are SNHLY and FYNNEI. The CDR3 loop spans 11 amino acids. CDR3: CASGREYEQYF. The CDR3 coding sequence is TGTGCCAGCGGGAGGGAGTACGAGCAGTACTTC.

The CDR3 region has the DNA TGCGCCAGCAGCCCGGCGGGTGCAGATACGCAGTATTTT. Its translation is CASSPAGADTQYF. The chain links TRBV5-1 to TRBJ2-3, with D possibly being TRBD2 (5 bases). V was pared by 4 bases and J by 4 bases, with 10 bases between. In germline, CDR1 is SGHRS, CDR2 YFSETQ. This CDR3 is 13 amino acids long.

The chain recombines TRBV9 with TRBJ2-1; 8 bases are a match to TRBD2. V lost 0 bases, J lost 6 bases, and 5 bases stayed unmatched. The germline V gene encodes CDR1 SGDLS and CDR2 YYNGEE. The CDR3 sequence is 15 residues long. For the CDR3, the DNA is TGTGCCAGCAGCGTAGTTGGGGCGGGGGGCAATGAGCAGTTCTTC. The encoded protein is CASSVVGAGGNEQFF.

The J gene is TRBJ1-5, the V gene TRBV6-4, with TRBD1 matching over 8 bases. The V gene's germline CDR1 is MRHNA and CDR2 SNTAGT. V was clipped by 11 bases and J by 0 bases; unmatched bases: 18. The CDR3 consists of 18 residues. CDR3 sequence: CAPGGLGRGLYSNQPQHF. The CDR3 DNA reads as TGTGCCCCAGGGGGCCTCGGAAGGGGACTCTATAGCAATCAGCCCCAGCATTTT.

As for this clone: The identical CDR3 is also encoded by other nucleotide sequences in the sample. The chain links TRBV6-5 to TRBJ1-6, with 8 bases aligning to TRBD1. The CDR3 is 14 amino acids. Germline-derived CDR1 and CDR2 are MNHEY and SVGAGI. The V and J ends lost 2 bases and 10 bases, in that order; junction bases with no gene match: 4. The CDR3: CASSYGQGNSPLHF. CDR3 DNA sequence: TGTGCCAGCAGTTACGGACAGGGAAACTCACCCCTCCACTTT.

CDR3 region: CASSAKQGQEQYF. The CDR3 DNA reads as TGTGCCAGTAGTGCCAAACAGGGTCAGGAGCAGTACTTC. The gene calls are TRBV19 and TRBJ2-7, with D tentatively TRBD1 (6 bases). This CDR3 spans 13 amino acids. The germline V and J ends were trimmed by 5 bases and 7 bases, with 15 bases remaining between them. CDR1 is LNHDA and CDR2 is SQIVND in the germline V gene (reference sequence).

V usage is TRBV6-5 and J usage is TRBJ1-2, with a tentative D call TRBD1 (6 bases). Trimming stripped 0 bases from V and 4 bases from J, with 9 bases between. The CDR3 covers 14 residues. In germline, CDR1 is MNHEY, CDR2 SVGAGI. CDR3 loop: CASSYSTGLYGYTF. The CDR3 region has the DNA TGTGCCAGCAGTTACTCGACAGGTCTCTATGGCTACACCTTC.

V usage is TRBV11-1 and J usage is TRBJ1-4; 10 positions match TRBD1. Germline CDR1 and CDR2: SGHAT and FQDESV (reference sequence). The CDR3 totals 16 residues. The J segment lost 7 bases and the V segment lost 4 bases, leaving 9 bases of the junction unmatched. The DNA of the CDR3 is TGTGCCAGCAGCTCCGGGACAGGGGCGTATAGTGAAAAACTGTTTTTT. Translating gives CASSSGTGAYSEKLFF.

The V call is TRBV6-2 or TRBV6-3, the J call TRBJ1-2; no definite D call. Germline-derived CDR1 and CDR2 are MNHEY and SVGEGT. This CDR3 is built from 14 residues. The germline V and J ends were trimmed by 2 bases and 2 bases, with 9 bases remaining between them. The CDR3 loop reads CASSYAGKNYGYTF. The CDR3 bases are TGTGCCAGCAGTTACGCGGGCAAAAACTATGGCTACACCTTC.

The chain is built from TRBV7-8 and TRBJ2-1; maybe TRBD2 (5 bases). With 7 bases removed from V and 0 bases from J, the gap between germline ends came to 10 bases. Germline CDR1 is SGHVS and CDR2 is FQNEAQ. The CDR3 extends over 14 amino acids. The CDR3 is CASIGLGSYNEQFF. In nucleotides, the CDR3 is TGTGCCAGCATTGGACTCGGCTCCTACAATGAGCAGTTCTTC.

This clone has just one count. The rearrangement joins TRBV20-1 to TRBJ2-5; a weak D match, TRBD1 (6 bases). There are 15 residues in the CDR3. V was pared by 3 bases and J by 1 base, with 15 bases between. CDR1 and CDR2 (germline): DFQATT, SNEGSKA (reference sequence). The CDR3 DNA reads TGCAGTGCTAGTAACCCAACAGGGATCCAAGAGACCCAGTACTTC. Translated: CSASNPTGIQETQYF.

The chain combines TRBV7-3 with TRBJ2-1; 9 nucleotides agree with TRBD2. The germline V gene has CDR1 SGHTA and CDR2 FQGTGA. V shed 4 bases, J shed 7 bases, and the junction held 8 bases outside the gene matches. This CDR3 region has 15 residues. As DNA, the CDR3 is TGTGCCAGCAGCTCGGGGCGGGAGGGCCTAAATGAGCAGTTCTTC. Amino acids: CASSSGREGLNEQFF.

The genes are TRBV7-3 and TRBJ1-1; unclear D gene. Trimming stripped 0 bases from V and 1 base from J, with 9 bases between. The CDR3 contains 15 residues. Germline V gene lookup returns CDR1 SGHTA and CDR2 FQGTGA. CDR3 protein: CASSLTAPGNTEAFF. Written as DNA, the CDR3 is TGTGCCAGCAGCTTAACGGCGCCGGGGAACACTGAAGCTTTCTTT.

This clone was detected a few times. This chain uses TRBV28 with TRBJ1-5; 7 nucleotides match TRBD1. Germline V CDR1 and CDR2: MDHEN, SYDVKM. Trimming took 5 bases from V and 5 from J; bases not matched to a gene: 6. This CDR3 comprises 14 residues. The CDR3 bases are TGTGCCAGCAGTCCCACAGGGGCCTATCAGCCCCAGCATTTT. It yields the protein CASSPTGAYQPQHF. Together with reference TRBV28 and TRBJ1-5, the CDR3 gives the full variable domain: DVKVTQSSRYLVKRTGEKVFLECVQDMDHENMFWYRQDPGLGLRLIYFSYDVKMKEKGDIPEGYSVSREKKERFSLILESASTNQTSMYLCASSPTGAYQPQHFGDGTRLSIL.